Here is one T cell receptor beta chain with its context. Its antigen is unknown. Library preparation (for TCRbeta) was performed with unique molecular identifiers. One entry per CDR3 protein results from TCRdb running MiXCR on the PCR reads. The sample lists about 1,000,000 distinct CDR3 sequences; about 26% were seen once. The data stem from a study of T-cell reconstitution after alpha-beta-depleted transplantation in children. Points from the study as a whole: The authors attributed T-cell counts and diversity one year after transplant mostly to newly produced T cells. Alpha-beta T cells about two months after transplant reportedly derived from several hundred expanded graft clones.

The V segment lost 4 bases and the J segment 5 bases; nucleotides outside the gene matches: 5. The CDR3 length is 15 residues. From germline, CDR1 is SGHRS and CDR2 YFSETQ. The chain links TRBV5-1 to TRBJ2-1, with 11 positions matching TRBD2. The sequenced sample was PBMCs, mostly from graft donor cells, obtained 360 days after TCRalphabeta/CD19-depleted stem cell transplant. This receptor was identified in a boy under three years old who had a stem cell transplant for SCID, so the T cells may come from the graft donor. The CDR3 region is CASSRLAGGHNEQFF. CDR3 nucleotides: TGCGCCAGCAGCCGTCTAGCGGGGGGACACAATGAGCAGTTCTTC.